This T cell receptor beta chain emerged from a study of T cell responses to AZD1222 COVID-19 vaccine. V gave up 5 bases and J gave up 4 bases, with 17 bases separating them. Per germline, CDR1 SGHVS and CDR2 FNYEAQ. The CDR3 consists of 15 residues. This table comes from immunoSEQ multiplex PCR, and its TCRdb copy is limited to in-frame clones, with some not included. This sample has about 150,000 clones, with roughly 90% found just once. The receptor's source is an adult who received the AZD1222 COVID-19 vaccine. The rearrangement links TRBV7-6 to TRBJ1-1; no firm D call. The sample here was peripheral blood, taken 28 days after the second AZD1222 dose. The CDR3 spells CASSEKPGPSTEAFF. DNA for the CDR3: TGTGCCAGCAGCGAAAAACCGGGCCCTTCCACTGAAGCTTTCTTT.